The 32 T cell receptor beta chains below were found in one sample sequenced in a study of T cell clusters in autoimmune cytopenias (dated by TCRdb to the late 2010s). For each sample, TRB amplification used approximately 230 ng of peripheral blood genomic DNA, equal to roughly 38,000 genome equivalents. TCRdb records Illumina MiSeq as the sequencer. TRB rearrangements were amplified by multiplex PCR following a touch-down protocol, with the TRB-A and TRB-B primer pools mixed in one tube. Each CDR3 protein sequence appears as one entry after TCRdb reprocessed the reads, and no DNA is included. The sample table includes 7,000 to 9,000 distinct CDR3 sequences. The ten largest account for about 33% of the sample. The sample also formed part of further work on T cell repertoires in aging, cancer and after chemotherapy.

The sequenced sample consisted of peripheral blood. The receptors were gathered from a human donor with an autoimmune cytopenia or autoimmune hepatitis (not recorded which).

The chain joins TRBV2 to TRBJ1-6; the TCRdb D gene call, TRBD1, has no DNA to confirm it. This CDR3 contains 14 residues. Germline V gene sequence: CDR1 SNHLY, CDR2 FYNNEI. The CDR3 region is CASSEAGIRAPLHF.

Measured by frequency, this clonotype is medium-sized. The J gene is TRBJ1-1, the V gene TRBV6-6; the D call from TCRdb, TRBD1, cannot be confirmed without DNA. CDR1 and CDR2 from the germline V gene are MNHNY and SVGAGI (reference sequence). This CDR3 region has 14 residues. The CDR3 is CASSSGDRGRGAFF.

The rearrangement links TRBV27 to TRBJ1-1; lacking DNA, the TRBD1 call made by TCRdb goes unchecked. CDR3 size: 14 residues. Germline V gives CDR1 MNHEY, CDR2 SMNVEV (reference sequence). The CDR3 reads CASSRDRVSTEAFF.

The genes are TRBV12-3 or TRBV12-4 and TRBJ1-1; the TCRdb call, TRBD1, lacks DNA for checking. This CDR3 is 17 amino acids long. CDR3 loop: CASSFTGTGVGNTEAFF.

The rearrangement links TRBV4-2 to TRBJ2-1; there is no DNA to check the TCRdb D call of TRBD1. Germline CDR1 and CDR2: LGHNA and YNFKEQ. The CDR3 loop spans 16 amino acids. The CDR3 protein is CASSQDLGGVHNEQFF.

This chain connects TRBV20-1 to TRBJ1-4. CDR3 length: 14 amino acids. CDR1 is DFQATT and CDR2 is SNEGSKA in the germline V gene (reference sequence). The chain's CDR3 is CSAKEGSSNEKLFF.

The V and J genes are TRBV10-3 and TRBJ1-1; absent DNA, TCRdb's TRBD1 call cannot be checked. This CDR3 region has 14 residues. Germline loops: CDR1 ENHRY, CDR2 SYGVKD. CDR3 loop: CAISATGVGTEAFF.

The J gene is TRBJ2-7, the V gene TRBV18. There are 15 residues in the CDR3. Germline values: CDR1 KGHSH, CDR2 LQKENI. CDR3 sequence: CASSSQGVAGNEQYF. Based on the CDR3 plus reference TRBV18 and TRBJ2-7, the full variable domain is NAGVMQNPRHLVRRRGQEARLRCSPMKGHSHVYWYRQLPEEGLKFMVYLQKENIIDESGMPKERFSAEFPKEGPSILRIQQVVRGDSAAYFCASSSQGVAGNEQYFGPGTRLTVT.

According to its frequency, this clonotype is medium-sized. This chain's CDR3 is CAWRPEGPGNGYTF. The chain uses TRBV30 and TRBJ1-2. CDR3 size: 14 residues. Germline lookup yields CDR1 GTSNPN and CDR2 SVGIG (reference sequence).

This chain uses TRBV27 with TRBJ2-2. CDR3 length: 13 residues. CDR1 MNHEY and CDR2 SMNVEV come from the germline V gene (reference sequence). The CDR3 reads CASSLMATGELFF.

The V call is TRBV30, the J call TRBJ1-5; TCRdb's assignment of TRBD1 cannot be checked, as there is no DNA. The CDR3 length is 15 residues. Germline values: CDR1 GTSNPN, CDR2 SVGIG (reference sequence). The CDR3 loop reads CAWSAGTGGRKPQHF.

This clonotype registers medium-sized (0.01 to 0.1%) by frequency. This sequence joins TRBV19 and TRBJ1-2; TCRdb proposes TRBD1, but this gene call is untestable without DNA. Germline V gene data show CDR1 as LNHDA and CDR2 as SQIVND (reference sequence). The CDR3 is 15 amino acids. Here the CDR3 reads CASSIDDRIHYGYTF.

The chain joins TRBV12-3 or TRBV12-4 to TRBJ1-1; the D gene TCRdb calls, TRBD1, cannot be checked with no DNA. The CDR3 is 14 residues long. CDR3 sequence: CASSLGQGRTEAFF.

The chain combines TRBV5-3 with TRBJ1-1; TCRdb's D call, TRBD1, is unchecked because there is no DNA. TRBV5-3 is sorted into the ORF group, with uncertain function. This CDR3 has 18 amino acids. The CDR3 is CARSSIYHVGQMNTEAFF.

By frequency, this clonotype registers medium-sized. This rearrangement joins TRBV6-5 to TRBJ2-3; TCRdb reports TRBD1, a call that lacks DNA to check it against. This CDR3 contains 15 residues. Germline CDR1 MNHEY, CDR2 SVGAGI. The CDR3 sequence is CASSARQGGADTQYF.

This chain's CDR3 is CASSWPGVFGYTF. V usage is TRBV5-1 and J usage is TRBJ1-2. The CDR3 runs 13 residues. Germline assignment: CDR1 SGHRS and CDR2 YFSETQ.

This clonotype is labeled medium-sized based on frequency. The chain is built from TRBV7-3 and TRBJ2-1; no DNA is available, so the TRBD1 call from TCRdb remains unchecked. Germline CDR1 and CDR2: SGHTA and FQGTGA. The CDR3 contains 15 residues. CDR3 amino acids: CASSSRDRGDNEQFF.

The rearrangement uses TRBV12-3 or TRBV12-4 and TRBJ1-5; TCRdb outputs TRBD1, but without DNA this stays unchecked. The CDR3 runs 16 residues. CDR3 sequence reads: CASSPGTGFSNQPQHF.

This chain links TRBV18 with TRBJ1-2; TCRdb proposes TRBD1, but this gene call is untestable without DNA. This CDR3 contains 16 residues. CDR1 is KGHSH, CDR2 LQKENI, per germline. The CDR3 region is CASSPLPGQWIYGYTF.

This clonotype registers medium-sized by frequency. The rearrangement joins TRBV12-3 or TRBV12-4 to TRBJ1-2; TCRdb reports TRBD1, a call that lacks DNA to check it against. The CDR3 extends over 13 amino acids. CDR3 sequence reads: CASSLAGGDGYTF.

This chain joins TRBV20-1 and TRBJ1-1. The CDR3 runs to 13 residues. CDR1 and CDR2 from the germline V gene are DFQATT and SNEGSKA (reference sequence). CDR3 sequence reads: CSAREDINTEAFF.

The V gene is TRBV10-3, the J gene TRBJ2-5. Per the germline V gene, CDR1 is ENHRY and CDR2 is SYGVKD. This CDR3 is built from 14 residues. The CDR3 loop is CAISESGSQETQYF.

This clonotype is medium-sized by frequency. The chain joins TRBV19 to TRBJ2-1; lacking DNA, the TRBD1 call made by TCRdb goes unchecked. The CDR3 consists of 13 residues. Per germline, CDR1 LNHDA and CDR2 SQIVND (reference sequence). The CDR3: CASSNQRGNEQFF.

The V gene is TRBV20-1, the J gene TRBJ2-1; TCRdb picks TRBD2, but there is no DNA to check that call. CDR3 length: 14 amino acids. The V gene's germline CDR1 is DFQATT and CDR2 SNEGSKA (reference sequence). CDR3 amino acids: CSALGTSGSNEQFF.

The V call is TRBV20-1, the J call TRBJ1-1. The germline V gene has CDR1 DFQATT and CDR2 SNEGSKA (reference sequence). This CDR3 is built from 13 residues. This chain's CDR3 is CSASERMVETAFF.

This chain connects TRBV19 to TRBJ2-5; TCRdb's assignment of TRBD2 cannot be checked, as there is no DNA. The germline CDR1 and CDR2 sequences are LNHDA and SQIVND (reference sequence). CDR3 length: 21 amino acids. CDR3 sequence reads: CASSPLWVVSGGKVSRETQYF. The full variable domain, its missing parts supplied by reference TRBV19 and TRBJ2-5, is DGGITQSPKYLFRKEGQNVTLSCEQNLNHDAMYWYRQDPGQGLRLIYYSQIVNDFQKGDIAEGYSVSREKKESFPLTVTSAQKNPTAFYLCASSPLWVVSGGKVSRETQYFGPGTRLLVL.

V is TRBV10-2 and J is TRBJ1-2; the TCRdb D gene call, TRBD1, has no DNA to confirm it. CDR1 WSHSY and CDR2 SAAADI come from the germline V gene. CDR3 length equals 15 residues. The CDR3 sequence is CASSESPTGRYGYTF.

The chain uses TRBV12-3 or TRBV12-4 and TRBJ2-3; TCRdb outputs TRBD1, but without DNA this stays unchecked. The CDR3 has 14 residues. The CDR3 is CASSLNRGQDTQYF.

This chain uses TRBV19 with TRBJ1-2; there is no DNA to check the TCRdb D call of TRBD1. The CDR3 extends over 13 amino acids. CDR1 and CDR2 (germline): LNHDA, SQIVND (reference sequence). The CDR3 loop is CASKEWGGDGYTF. Complete variable domain (other parts from reference TRBV19 and TRBJ1-2): DGGITQSPKYLFRKEGQNVTLSCEQNLNHDAMYWYRQDPGQGLRLIYYSQIVNDFQKGDIAEGYSVSREKKESFPLTVTSAQKNPTAFYLCASKEWGGDGYTFGSGTRLTVV.

This chain uses TRBV6-2 or TRBV6-3 with TRBJ2-1; the D call from TCRdb, TRBD1, cannot be confirmed without DNA. The CDR3 contains 14 residues. From germline, CDR1 is MNHEY and CDR2 SVGEGT. The CDR3 region is CASSDRQGANEQFF.

This clonotype is medium-sized by frequency. The genes are TRBV27 and TRBJ2-3; the D gene TCRdb calls, TRBD1, cannot be checked with no DNA. The CDR3 contains 15 residues. Looked up from germline, CDR1 is MNHEY and CDR2 is SMNVEV (reference sequence). This CDR3 is CASSFGQGPTDTQYF.

This clonotype is medium-sized (0.01 to 0.1%) by frequency. This chain links TRBV6-6 with TRBJ2-3; the D call of TRBD1 rests on TCRdb alone, since no DNA is present to check it. The germline V gene has CDR1 MNHNY and CDR2 SVGAGI (reference sequence). There are 14 residues in the CDR3. CDR3 region: CASSYRGLADTQYF.